The entry below describes one T cell receptor (beta chain). What it binds is not known. TCRdb keeps only in-frame clones here, not all; method: immunoSEQ multiplex PCR. The sample carries approximately 650,000 clones, roughly 95% recorded once. The CDR3 is made up of 15 amino acids. V was clipped by 2 bases and J by 5 bases; unmatched bases: 6. From germline, CDR1 is MNHEY and CDR2 SMNVEV (reference sequence). The entry originates in a study of shared clonotypes between healthy human individuals. Study results and limitations: In this cohort, only blood was sampled, and tissue repertoires likely differ.

CD8 cells classed as naive were CD45RO-negative and positively selected for CCR7, excluding terminally differentiated effector memory CD45RA+ cells. The clonotype comes from a woman aged 25 to 45 in good health. The sequenced sample was naive CD8+ T cells sorted from blood. The chain is built from TRBV27 and TRBJ2-7, with 10 bases lining up with TRBD2. The CDR3 DNA is TGTGCCAGCAGTTTAGTAGCGGGAGGAGTCGACGAGCAGTACTTC. Its protein is CASSLVAGGVDEQYF.